This T cell receptor (beta chain) originates from a study of persistence of HIV-infected CD4 T cells. Overall study results and limits: CMV- and Gag-responding cells had lower TCRbeta richness than CD3/CD28-responding cells. Degenerate expanded CDR3beta sequences were enriched among CMV- and Gag-responding cells.

Sequencing used immunoSEQ version 4 in survey mode. Assay used: immunoSEQ multiplex PCR; TCRdb lists only in-frame clones, some missing. Of 25,000 to 35,000 clones listed, 65% to 90% were seen once; the top ten hold 0.86%. For this clone: Antigen specificity is unknown.

Lysates of CMV-infected fibroblasts at approximately 10 ug/mL stimulated these cells. CD40L/CD69 double-negative CD45RO-high memory CD4+ T cells were collected. Donors had CD4+ T cell counts above 400 cells/uL and were CMV-seropositive. The CDR3 spans 15 residues. Germline CDR1 SGHNT, CDR2 YENEEA. The trim removed 5 bases at V and 5 bases at J, leaving 8 bases unmatched. The sequenced sample was CD4+ T cells sorted from PBMCs after approximately 19-hour stimulation, obtained from a patient who received antiretroviral therapy. This receptor was obtained from an adult man with HIV who was CMV-seropositive. The gene calls are TRBV11-3 and TRBJ2-2; 7 bases agree with TRBD2. Here the CDR3 reads CASSPPGRGTGELFF. The CDR3 DNA reads as TGTGCCAGCAGCCCGCCGGGGAGGGGAACCGGGGAGCTGTTTTTT.